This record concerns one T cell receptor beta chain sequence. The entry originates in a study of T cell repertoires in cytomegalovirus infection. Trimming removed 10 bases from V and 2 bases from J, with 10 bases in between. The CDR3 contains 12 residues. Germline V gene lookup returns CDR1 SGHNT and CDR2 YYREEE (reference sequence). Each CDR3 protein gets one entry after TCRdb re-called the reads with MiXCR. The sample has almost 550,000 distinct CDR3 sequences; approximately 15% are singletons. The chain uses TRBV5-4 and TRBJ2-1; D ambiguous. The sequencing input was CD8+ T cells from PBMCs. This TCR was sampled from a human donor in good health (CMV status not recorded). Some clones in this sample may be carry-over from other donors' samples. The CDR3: CAGVGAYNEQFF. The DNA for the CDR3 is TGTGCCGGGGTGGGCGCCTACAATGAGCAGTTCTTC. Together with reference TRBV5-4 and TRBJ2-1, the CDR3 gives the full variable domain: ETGVTQSPTHLIKTRGQQVTLRCSSQSGHNTVSWYQQALGQGPQFIFQYYREEENGRGNFPPRFSGLQFPNYSSELNVNALELDDSALYLCAGVGAYNEQFFGPGTRLTVL.